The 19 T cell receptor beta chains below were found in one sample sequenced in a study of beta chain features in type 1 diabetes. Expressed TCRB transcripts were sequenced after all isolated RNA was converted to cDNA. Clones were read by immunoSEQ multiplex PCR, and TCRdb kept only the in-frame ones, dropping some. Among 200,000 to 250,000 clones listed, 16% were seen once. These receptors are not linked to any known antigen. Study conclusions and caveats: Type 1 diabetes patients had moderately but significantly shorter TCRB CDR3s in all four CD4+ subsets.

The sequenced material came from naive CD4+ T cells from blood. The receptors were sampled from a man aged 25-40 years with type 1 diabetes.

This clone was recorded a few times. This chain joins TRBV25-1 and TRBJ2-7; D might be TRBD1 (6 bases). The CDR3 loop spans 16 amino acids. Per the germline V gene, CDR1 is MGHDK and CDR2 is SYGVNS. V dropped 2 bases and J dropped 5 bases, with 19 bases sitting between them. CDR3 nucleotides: TGTGCCAGCAGTGAAATTGATTGGGACACAGGGAACGAGCAGTACTTC. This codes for CASSEIDWDTGNEQYF.

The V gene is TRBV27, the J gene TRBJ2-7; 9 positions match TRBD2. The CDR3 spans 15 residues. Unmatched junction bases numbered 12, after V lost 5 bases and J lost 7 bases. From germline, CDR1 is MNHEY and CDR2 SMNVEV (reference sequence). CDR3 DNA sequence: TGTGCCAGCAGTCCCACGGGACTAGCTCGTCGGGAGCAGTACTTC. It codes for CASSPTGLARREQYF.

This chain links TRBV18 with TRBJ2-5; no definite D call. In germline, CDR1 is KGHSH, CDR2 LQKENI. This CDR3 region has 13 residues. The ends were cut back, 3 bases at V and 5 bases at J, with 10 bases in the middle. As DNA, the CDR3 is TGTGCCAGCTCACCCCTTTCGGAGGAGACCCAGTACTTC. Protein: CASSPLSEETQYF.

The CDR3 region has the DNA TGCGCCAGCAGCCAATGGGTGCGGGTCCGCACAGATACGCAGTATTTT. Translation: CASSQWVRVRTDTQYF. The chain has TRBV4-1 and TRBJ2-3; perhaps TRBD2 as D (5 bases). The V and J ends lost 2 bases and 1 base respectively, with 13 bases between them. The CDR3 contains 16 residues. Germline CDR1 is MGHRA and CDR2 is YSYEKL.

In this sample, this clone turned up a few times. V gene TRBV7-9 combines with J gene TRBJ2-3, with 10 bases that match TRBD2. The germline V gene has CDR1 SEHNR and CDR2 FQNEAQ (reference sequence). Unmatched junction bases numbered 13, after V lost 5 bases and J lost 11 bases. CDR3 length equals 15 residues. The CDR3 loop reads CASSSGRALGIVQYF. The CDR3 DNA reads TGTGCCAGCAGCAGCGGGAGGGCCCTAGGCATCGTGCAGTATTTT.

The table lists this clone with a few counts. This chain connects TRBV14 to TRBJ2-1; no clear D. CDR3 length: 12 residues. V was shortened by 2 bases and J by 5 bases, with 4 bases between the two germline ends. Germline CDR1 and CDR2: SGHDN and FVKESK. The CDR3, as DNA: TGTGCCAGCAGCCAACACCACAATGAGCAGTTCTTC. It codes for CASSQHHNEQFF.

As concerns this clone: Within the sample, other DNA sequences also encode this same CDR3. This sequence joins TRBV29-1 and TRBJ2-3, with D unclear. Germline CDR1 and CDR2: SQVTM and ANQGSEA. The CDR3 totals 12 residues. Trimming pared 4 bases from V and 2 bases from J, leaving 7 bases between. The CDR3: CSVAQITDTQYF. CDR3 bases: TGCAGCGTTGCACAAATCACAGATACGCAGTATTTT.

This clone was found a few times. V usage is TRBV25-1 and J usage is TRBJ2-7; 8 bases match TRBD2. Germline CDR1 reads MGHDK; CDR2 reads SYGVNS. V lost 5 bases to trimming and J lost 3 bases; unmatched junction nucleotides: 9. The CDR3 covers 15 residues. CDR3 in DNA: TGTGCCAGCAGTCGCCCGGGACTAGTCTTCTACGAGCAGTACTTC. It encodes CASSRPGLVFYEQYF.

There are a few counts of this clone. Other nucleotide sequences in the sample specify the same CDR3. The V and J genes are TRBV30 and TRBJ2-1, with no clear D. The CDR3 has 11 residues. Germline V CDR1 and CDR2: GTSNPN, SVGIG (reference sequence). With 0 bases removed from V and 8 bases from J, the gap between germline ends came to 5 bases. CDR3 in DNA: TGTGCCTGGAGTGTATTCCATGAGCAGTTCTTC. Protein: CAWSVFHEQFF.

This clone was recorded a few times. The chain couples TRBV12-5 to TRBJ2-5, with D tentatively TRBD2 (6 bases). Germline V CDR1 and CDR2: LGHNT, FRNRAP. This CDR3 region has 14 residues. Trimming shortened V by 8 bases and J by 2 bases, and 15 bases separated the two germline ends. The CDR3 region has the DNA TGTGCTAGTTCCCGGCGGGGCCAGCAAGAGACCCAGTACTTC. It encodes CASSRRGQQETQYF.

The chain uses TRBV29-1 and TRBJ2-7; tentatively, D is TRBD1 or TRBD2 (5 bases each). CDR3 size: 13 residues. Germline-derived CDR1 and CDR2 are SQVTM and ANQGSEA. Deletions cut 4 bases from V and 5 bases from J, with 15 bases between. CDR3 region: CSVGGTRGHEQYF. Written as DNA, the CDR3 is TGCAGCGTTGGTGGGACGAGGGGACACGAGCAGTACTTC.

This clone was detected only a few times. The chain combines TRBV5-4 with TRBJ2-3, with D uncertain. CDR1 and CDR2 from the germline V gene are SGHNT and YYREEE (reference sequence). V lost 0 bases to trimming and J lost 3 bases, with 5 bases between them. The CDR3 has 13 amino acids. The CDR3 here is CASSLDATDTQYF. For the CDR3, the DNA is TGTGCCAGCAGCTTGGACGCAACAGATACGCAGTATTTT.

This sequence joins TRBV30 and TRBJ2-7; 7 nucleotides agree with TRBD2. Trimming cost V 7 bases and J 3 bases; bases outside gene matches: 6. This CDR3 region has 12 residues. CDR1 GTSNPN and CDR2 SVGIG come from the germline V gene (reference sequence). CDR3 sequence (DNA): TGTGCCTTAGGGCCGGGAGGCTACGAGCAGTACTTC. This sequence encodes CALGPGGYEQYF.

CDR3 protein: CASSPALAGTETQYF. The CDR3 region has the DNA TGTGCCAGCAGCCCCGCACTAGCGGGCACAGAGACCCAGTACTTC. The gene calls are TRBV7-2 and TRBJ2-5; 9 bases map to TRBD2. CDR1 and CDR2 (germline): SGHTA, FQGNSA. The junction had 8 bases not matched to a gene; V was cut back by 5 bases and J by 4 bases. The CDR3 sequence is 15 residues long.

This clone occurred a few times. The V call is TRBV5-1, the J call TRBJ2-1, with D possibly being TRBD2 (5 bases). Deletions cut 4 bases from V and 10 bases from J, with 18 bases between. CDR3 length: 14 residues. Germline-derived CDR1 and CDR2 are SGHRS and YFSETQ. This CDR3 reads CASSEAAEVGEQFF. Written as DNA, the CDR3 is TGCGCCAGCAGCGAGGCTGCGGAGGTCGGGGAGCAGTTCTTC. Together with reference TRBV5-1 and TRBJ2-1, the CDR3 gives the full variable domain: KAGVTQTPRYLIKTRGQQVTLSCSPISGHRSVSWYQQTPGQGLQFLFEYFSETQRNKGNFPGRFSGRQFSNSRSEMNVSTLELGDSALYLCASSEAAEVGEQFFGPGTRLTVL.

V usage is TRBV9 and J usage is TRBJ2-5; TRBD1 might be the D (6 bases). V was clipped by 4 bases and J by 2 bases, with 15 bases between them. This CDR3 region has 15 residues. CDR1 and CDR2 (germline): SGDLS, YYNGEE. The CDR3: CASSKTGHYQETQYF. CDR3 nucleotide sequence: TGTGCCAGCAGCAAGACGGGACACTATCAAGAGACCCAGTACTTC.

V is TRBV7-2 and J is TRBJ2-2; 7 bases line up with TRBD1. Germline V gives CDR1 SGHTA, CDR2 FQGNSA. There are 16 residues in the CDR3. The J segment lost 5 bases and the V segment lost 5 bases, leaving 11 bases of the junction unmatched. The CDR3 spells CASSPRQGSRTGELFF. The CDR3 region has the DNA TGTGCCAGCAGCCCTCGACAGGGTTCAAGGACCGGGGAGCTGTTTTTT.

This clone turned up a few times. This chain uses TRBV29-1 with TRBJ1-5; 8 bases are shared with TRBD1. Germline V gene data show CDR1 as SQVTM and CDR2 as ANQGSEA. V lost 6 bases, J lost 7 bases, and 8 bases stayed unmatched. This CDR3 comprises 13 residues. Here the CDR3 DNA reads TGCAGCGTAGCCGGGACAGGTAACCAGCCCCAGCATTTT. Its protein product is CSVAGTGNQPQHF.

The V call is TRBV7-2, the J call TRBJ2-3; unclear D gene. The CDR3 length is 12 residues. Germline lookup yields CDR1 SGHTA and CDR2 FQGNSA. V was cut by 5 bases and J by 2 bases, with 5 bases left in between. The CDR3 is CASSAYTDTQYF. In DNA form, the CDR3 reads TGTGCCAGCAGCGCCTACACAGATACGCAGTATTTT.